The rows below give T cell receptor beta chains drawn from one sample of a study of brain T cells in children with intractable seizures. The assay was immunoSEQ multiplex PCR, and TCRdb's table has in-frame clones only and misses some. The profile covers around 80,000 clones, with around 91% appearing a single time and approximately 24% taken by the ten largest. This specimen consisted of peripheral blood, obtained at surgery. These receptors all stem from a girl aged 2-15 years with Rasmussen encephalitis and intractable seizures. CDR3s include the opening cysteine and the closing phenylalanine or tryptophan. D genes are given only for firm matches. Size is stated for part of the rows, as once, few or many counts, or as a class when the clone is expanded.

>TRBV28|15|TRBJ1-4|-|-
CASSLSQKKNEKLFF
TGTGCCAGCAGTTTATCTCAGAAGAAGAATGAAAAACTGTTTTTT
>TRBV27|15|TRBJ2-7|-|TRBD1
CASSLSWGQGYEQYF
TGTGCCAGCAGTTTATCGTGGGGACAGGGTTACGAGCAGTACTTC
>TRBV24-1|14|TRBJ2-3|-|TRBD1
CATSDTGGTDTQYF
TGTGCCACCAGTGACACAGGGGGCACAGATACGCAGTATTTT
>TRBV27|13|TRBJ2-1|-|-
CASSYRQMNEQFF
TGTGCCAGCAGTTACCGACAGATGAATGAGCAGTTCTTC
>TRBV10-2|16|TRBJ1-1|-|-
CASSDVAGFRDTEAFF
TGCGCCAGCAGTGACGTTGCGGGATTTAGGGACACTGAAGCTTTCTTT
>TRBV27|21|TRBJ2-2|-|TRBD1
CASRIPYWTGESHSPTGELFF
TGTGCCAGCAGAATACCTTACTGGACAGGGGAATCCCATAGTCCCACCGGGGAGCTGTTTTTT
>TRBV18|18|TRBJ1-4|-|TRBD1
CASSPRDRGRATNEKLFF
TGTGCCAGCTCACCCCGGGACAGGGGGAGAGCAACTAATGAAAAACTGTTTTTT
>TRBV7-2|16|TRBJ1-5|few|-
CASSQTIGVGRQPQHF
TGTGCCAGCAGCCAAACGATCGGGGTGGGGCGTCAGCCCCAGCATTTT
>TRBV3-1/TRBV3-2|16|TRBJ2-1|-|TRBD2
CASSQRGGTTYNEQFF
TGTGCCAGCAGCCAGAGAGGTGGGACTACCTACAATGAGCAGTTCTTC
>TRBV30|14|TRBJ1-2|-|TRBD1
CAWSLGQGAFGYTF
TGTGCCTGGAGCTTGGGACAGGGGGCTTTTGGCTACACCTTC
>TRBV7-9|14|TRBJ1-1|-|-
CASSLGRQNTEAFF
TGTGCCAGCAGCTTGGGACGGCAGAACACTGAAGCTTTCTTT